This is a list of T cell receptor beta chains from one sample in a study of T cell responses to AZD1222 COVID-19 vaccine. Some clones are missing from TCRdb's copy, which holds only in-frame ones; the method was immunoSEQ multiplex PCR. The sample lists about 140,000 clones, approximately 89% occurring once. Sequenced material: peripheral blood, taken on day 0 of AZD1222 vaccination. These receptors all stem from an adult in good health. The CDR3 runs from the conserved cysteine through the conserved F or W. Fields, in order: D gene, V gene, clone size, J gene, CDR3 DNA, CDR3 protein. D genes are given only for firm matches. Only part of the rows carry a size: once, few, many, or a class if the clone is expanded.

D: .
V: TRBV20-1
size: .
J: TRBJ1-2
DNA: TGCAGTGCCGAACGATATGGCTACACCTTC
CDR3: CSAERYGYTF

D: TRBD1
V: TRBV28
size: .
J: TRBJ1-5
DNA: TGTGCCAGCAGTTCAACGGACAGGGGGCTATCGGATCAGCCCCAGCATTTT
CDR3: CASSSTDRGLSDQPQHF

D: .
V: TRBV6-5
size: .
J: TRBJ1-1
DNA: TGTGCCAGCATCCGAGGACGGGACACTGAAGCTTTCTTT
CDR3: CASIRGRDTEAFF

D: .
V: TRBV5-1
size: once
J: TRBJ1-1
DNA: TGCGCCAGCAGCTCGCGGACGGACACTGAAGCTTTCTTT
CDR3: CASSSRTDTEAFF

D: .
V: TRBV27
size: .
J: TRBJ1-2
DNA: TGTGCCAGCAGTTTATCCCACAATTGGGTGGACGGCTACACCTTC
CDR3: CASSLSHNWVDGYTF

D: TRBD1
V: TRBV6-6
size: .
J: TRBJ1-2
DNA: TGTGCCAGCAGACTGGGACAGCAGAACTATGGCTACACCTTC
CDR3: CASRLGQQNYGYTF

D: .
V: TRBV28
size: .
J: TRBJ1-2
DNA: TGTGCCAGCACCCTAAGGGCAGGGCTCAACTATGGCTACACCTTC
CDR3: CASTLRAGLNYGYTF

D: TRBD1
V: TRBV4-3
size: once
J: TRBJ2-3
DNA: TGCGCCAGCAGCCTCAGGGGGAAAGATACGCAGTATTTT
CDR3: CASSLRGKDTQYF

D: .
V: TRBV28
size: .
J: TRBJ2-3
DNA: TGTGCCAGCAGTTATAGGCCACACGAAGATACGCAGTATTTT
CDR3: CASSYRPHEDTQYF

D: .
V: TRBV10-2
size: .
J: TRBJ1-3
DNA: TGCGCCAGCGCCCGGTCAGCCAGCTCTGGAAACACCATATATTTT
CDR3: CASARSASSGNTIYF

D: .
V: TRBV2
size: .
J: TRBJ2-4
DNA: TGTGCCAGCCGGAGGGGAGGGGGCATTCAGTACTTC
CDR3: CASRRGGGIQYF

D: .
V: TRBV2
size: once
J: TRBJ2-3
DNA: TGTGCCAGCAGTGCGTACGGGAGAGCAGATACGCAGTATTTT
CDR3: CASSAYGRADTQYF

D: TRBD1
V: TRBV9
size: .
J: TRBJ2-2
DNA: TGTGCCAGCAGATATGGACAGGCCGGGGAGCTGTTTTTT
CDR3: CASRYGQAGELFF

D: .
V: TRBV28
size: once
J: TRBJ1-5
DNA: TGTGCCAGCAATTGGACACCAGGACACAATCAGCCCCAGCATTTT
CDR3: CASNWTPGHNQPQHF

D: .
V: TRBV11-3
size: once
J: TRBJ2-2
DNA: TGTGCCAGCAGCTTTGCGGGATATGACACCGGGGAGCTGTTTTTT
CDR3: CASSFAGYDTGELFF

D: .
V: TRBV7-9
size: .
J: TRBJ1-5
DNA: TGTGCCAGCAGCTTAGGATATCAGGGTCGGGACACGCAGGACCAGCCCCAGCATTTT
CDR3: CASSLGYQGRDTQDQPQHF

D: TRBD2
V: TRBV4-2
size: .
J: TRBJ2-1
DNA: TGTGCCAGCAGCCAAGATTTAGCGCGCGGGGGGGCGGATGAGCAGTTCTTC
CDR3: CASSQDLARGGADEQFF

D: TRBD1
V: TRBV5-6
size: .
J: TRBJ1-5
DNA: TGTGCCAGCAGCCCACAGGGGAATCAGCCCCAGCATTTT
CDR3: CASSPQGNQPQHF

D: .
V: TRBV3-1/TRBV3-2
size: .
J: TRBJ1-1
DNA: TGTGCCAGCAGCCAAGCGGGCCGCCTCGTGAACACTGAAGCTTTCTTT
CDR3: CASSQAGRLVNTEAFF

D: TRBD2
V: TRBV4-1
size: .
J: TRBJ2-1
DNA: TGCGCCAGCAGCCAACCTCGGACTAGCGGTAATGAGCAGTTCTTC
CDR3: CASSQPRTSGNEQFF

D: .
V: TRBV7-8
size: .
J: TRBJ2-1
DNA: TGTGCCAGCAGCCCACTAGGGACTGGTAGGCGGTTCTTC
CDR3: CASSPLGTGRRFF

D: .
V: TRBV19
size: .
J: TRBJ2-4
DNA: TGTGCCAGTAGTATGGGAGCCAGCCAAAACATTCAGTACTTC
CDR3: CASSMGASQNIQYF

D: .
V: TRBV9
size: once
J: TRBJ2-7
DNA: TGTGCCAGCAGCCCCGGGGGAACCGCCTACGAGCAGTACTTC
CDR3: CASSPGGTAYEQYF

D: .
V: TRBV7-2
size: .
J: TRBJ1-5
DNA: TGTGCCAGCAGTAAGCGAGCAGGGTCGGATCAGCCCCAGCATTTT
CDR3: CASSKRAGSDQPQHF

D: TRBD1
V: TRBV2
size: .
J: TRBJ2-1
DNA: TGTGCCAGCAGTGGAGTCAGGGGGTACAATGAGCAGTTCTTC
CDR3: CASSGVRGYNEQFF

D: TRBD1
V: TRBV7-8
size: .
J: TRBJ1-2
DNA: TGTGCCAGCAGCTCTTATTGGACAGGGAGGGTCACCTTC
CDR3: CASSSYWTGRVTF

D: .
V: TRBV28
size: .
J: TRBJ2-7
DNA: TGTGCCAGCAGTTTACCGACAGGAGGCTATTGGGAGCAGTACTTC
CDR3: CASSLPTGGYWEQYF

D: .
V: TRBV2
size: .
J: TRBJ2-1
DNA: TGTGCCAGCAGTGATTCCTCTAATTACAATGAGCAGTTCTTC
CDR3: CASSDSSNYNEQFF

D: .
V: TRBV29-1
size: .
J: TRBJ1-2
DNA: TGCAGCGGGAGGGAGGGAAATGGCTACACCTTC
CDR3: CSGREGNGYTF

D: .
V: TRBV30
size: .
J: TRBJ1-6
DNA: TGTGCCTGGAGTGTGCAGGGTCGGTCACCCCTCCACTTT
CDR3: CAWSVQGRSPLHF

D: TRBD2
V: TRBV24-1
size: .
J: TRBJ2-5
DNA: TGTGCCACCAGTGACCGTAGCGGGGGGGTTCGGGAGACCCAGTACTTC
CDR3: CATSDRSGGVRETQYF

D: .
V: TRBV2
size: .
J: TRBJ2-7
DNA: TGTGCCAGCAGTGGAGGGGGGAGCCTCTACGAGCAGTACTTC
CDR3: CASSGGGSLYEQYF

D: .
V: TRBV6-6
size: .
J: TRBJ1-5
DNA: TGTGCCAGCAGTTACCCCTTCGGAGGGGGTGGTCAGCCCCAGCATTTT
CDR3: CASSYPFGGGGQPQHF